These 16 T cell receptor beta chains came from one sample sequenced in a study of blood T cell repertoires in COVID-19. Clones were read by immunoSEQ multiplex PCR, and TCRdb kept only the in-frame ones, dropping some. Of 180,000 or so clones detected, roughly 84% appear once; the ten largest clones hold 15%. Material: PBMCs or T cells enriched from blood (not recorded which). The origin of the receptors is a man aged 50-60 years who had recovered from COVID-19.

The chain has TRBV10-3 and TRBJ2-1, with 8 bases fitting TRBD1. Germline trimming cut 10 bases from V and 9 bases from J; bases unmatched to any gene: 5. Germline lookup yields CDR1 ENHRY and CDR2 SYGVKD. This CDR3 has 11 amino acids. The CDR3 loop is CATTGATEQFF. In DNA form, the CDR3 reads TGTGCCACGACAGGGGCCACTGAGCAGTTCTTC.

The CDR3 coding sequence is TGTGCCAGCAGCTTGACCCGGACGACAGGGAAAGGTCAGCCCCAGCATTTT. It specifies CASSLTRTTGKGQPQHF. The chain employs TRBV7-9 and TRBJ1-5; the match to TRBD1 covers 7 bases. Per germline, CDR1 SEHNR and CDR2 FQNEAQ (reference sequence). Unmatched junction bases numbered 14, after V lost 3 bases and J lost 6 bases. This CDR3 comprises 17 residues.

The chain couples TRBV3-1 (or the pseudogene TRBV3-2) to TRBJ1-1, with no clear D. Germline CDR1 LGHDT, CDR2 YNNKEL (reference sequence). CDR3 length equals 14 residues. V gave up 4 bases and J gave up 6 bases, with 15 bases separating them. CDR3 loop: CASSPLQTYSEAFF. The DNA of the CDR3 is TGTGCCAGCAGCCCTCTCCAGACTTACTCTGAAGCTTTCTTT.

The J gene is TRBJ2-2, the V gene TRBV27, with 13 bases lining up with TRBD2. Looked up from germline, CDR1 is MNHEY and CDR2 is SMNVEV (reference sequence). With V trimmed by 5 bases and J by 2 bases, 5 bases remained unmatched. The CDR3 covers 17 residues. The CDR3 region has the DNA TGTGCCAGCAGTCCCGGGACTAGCGGGGTCAACACCGGGGAGCTGTTTTTT. This translates into CASSPGTSGVNTGELFF.

This chain uses TRBV2 with TRBJ1-6, with a weak D call TRBD1 (6 bases). This CDR3 region has 16 residues. Trimming took 8 bases from V and 7 from J, leaving 21 bases between them. CDR1 SNHLY and CDR2 FYNNEI come from the germline V gene. The CDR3 loop is CASWFGTIRRNSPLHF. CDR3 coding DNA: TGTGCCAGCTGGTTTGGGACAATTAGACGGAATTCACCCCTCCACTTT.

This chain uses TRBV7-2 with TRBJ2-2; D is unresolved. Trimming left V 3 bases short and J 8 bases short, with 13 bases between. The CDR3 sequence is 14 residues long. CDR1 SGHTA and CDR2 FQGNSA come from the germline V gene. CDR3 sequence (DNA): TGTGCCAGCAGCTTTTCCCATGGAGTGGGGGAGCTGTTTTTT. Amino acid sequence: CASSFSHGVGELFF.

The CDR3 reads CASSLVAGGTDTQYF. As DNA, the CDR3 is TGTGCCAGCAGCTTGGTGGCAGGGGGGACAGATACGCAGTATTTT. V and J are TRBV5-6 and TRBJ2-3, with D possibly TRBD1 on 7 matching bases. Germline CDR1 SGHDT, CDR2 YYEEEE. Trimming pared 0 bases from V and 3 bases from J, leaving 11 bases between. The CDR3 consists of 15 residues.

The chain carries TRBV11-2 and TRBJ1-1; a possible D gene is TRBD1 (6 bases). The CDR3 is made up of 14 amino acids. CDR1 SGHAT and CDR2 FQNNGV come from the germline V gene. V lost 6 bases, J lost 5 bases, and 16 bases lay in between. The CDR3 DNA sequence: TGTGCCAGCAGAAATCAGGGGAGTGGGACTGAAGCTTTCTTT. Translated, it gives CASRNQGSGTEAFF.

The rearrangement joins TRBV5-1 to TRBJ2-2; no firm D call. Trimming removed 6 bases at V and 4 bases at J, with 16 bases between. The CDR3 extends over 15 amino acids. Germline CDR1 is SGHRS and CDR2 is YFSETQ. CDR3 nucleotide sequence: TGCGCCAGCACTTATGGCACCGAGGTCACCGGGGAGCTGTTTTTT. Its protein is CASTYGTEVTGELFF.

The chain is built from TRBV5-8 and TRBJ1-6, with 9 bases that match TRBD1. This CDR3 comprises 14 residues. CDR1 and CDR2 (germline): SGHTS, YDEGEE. After removal of 3 bases from V and 10 bases from J, the junction contained 5 bases not matched to a gene. The CDR3 here is CASSSDRGRSPLHF. The CDR3 DNA sequence: TGTGCCAGCAGCTCGGACAGGGGTAGGTCACCCCTCCACTTT.

This chain's CDR3 is CASRNLQGRETQYF. DNA for the CDR3: TGTGCCAGCAGGAACCTACAGGGGCGAGAGACCCAGTACTTC. This chain connects TRBV28 to TRBJ2-5; 7 bases line up with TRBD1. The germline V gene encodes CDR1 MDHEN and CDR2 SYDVKM. The CDR3 is 14 residues long. The ends lost 6 bases at V and 4 bases at J; junction bases unmatched: 8.

This clone has only a few counts. The V call is TRBV6-5, the J call TRBJ2-1; 14 bases are a match to TRBD2. The V segment lost 5 bases and the J segment 8 bases; nucleotides outside the gene matches: 2. The CDR3 spans 14 residues. Germline lookup yields CDR1 MNHEY and CDR2 SVGAGI. The CDR3 nucleotides are TGTGCCAGCAGTCGACTAGCGGGGGGGCATGAGCAGTTCTTC. Translated: CASSRLAGGHEQFF.

The chain combines TRBV28 with TRBJ2-2, with 9 bases identical to TRBD1. The CDR3 loop spans 16 amino acids. J gave up 0 bases and V 7 bases, and 6 bases lay outside the gene matches. Looked up from germline, CDR1 is MDHEN and CDR2 is SYDVKM. The CDR3 protein is CASTTGGIPNTGELFF. In DNA form, the CDR3 reads TGTGCCAGCACTACAGGGGGCATCCCGAACACCGGGGAGCTGTTTTTT. Based on the CDR3 plus reference TRBV28 and TRBJ2-2, the full variable domain is DVKVTQSSRYLVKRTGEKVFLECVQDMDHENMFWYRQDPGLGLRLIYFSYDVKMKEKGDIPEGYSVSREKKERFSLILESASTNQTSMYLCASTTGGIPNTGELFFGEGSRLTVL.

This clone was found a few times. J is TRBJ2-5 and V is TRBV3-1 (or the pseudogene TRBV3-2); D ambiguous. The CDR3 is 12 amino acids. The germline gives CDR1 LGHDT, CDR2 YNNKEL (reference sequence). Trimming cost V 1 base and J 5 bases, with 5 bases left between them. CDR3 in amino acids: CASSQVLETQYF. The CDR3 DNA reads TGTGCCAGCAGCCAAGTTCTTGAGACCCAGTACTTC.

The chain joins TRBV10-3 to TRBJ2-7; maybe TRBD2 (5 bases). The CDR3 length is 16 residues. Germline CDR1 reads ENHRY; CDR2 reads SYGVKD. Trimming removed 2 bases from V and 0 bases from J, with 14 bases in between. CDR3 in DNA: TGTGCCATCAGTGAGACGAGGGTTTCGAGCTCCTACGAGCAGTACTTC. As protein: CAISETRVSSSYEQYF.

The chain couples TRBV7-9 to TRBJ1-5, with TRBD1 matching over 7 bases. Germline V gives CDR1 SEHNR, CDR2 FQNEAQ (reference sequence). V lost 1 base and J lost 5; bases outside the gene matches: 5. The length of the CDR3 is 15 residues. CDR3 loop: CASSLGGDRYQPQHF. The CDR3 DNA reads as TGTGCCAGCAGCTTAGGGGGGGACAGATATCAGCCCCAGCATTTT.